This T cell receptor (beta chain) was captured in a study of blood T cell repertoires in COVID-19. Overall study context: There were acute and convalescent COVID-19 samples, and they came from the United States, Italy and Spain.

Under the authors' procedure: Nucleated cell counts were estimated from reference gene primer amplification. TCRdb keeps only in-frame clones here, not all; method: immunoSEQ multiplex PCR. That table gives V, J and clone size, and the DNA gave D and trimming. Of about 28,000 clones in the sample, over 75% were seen once. CDR3 length: 17 residues. Germline-derived CDR1 and CDR2 are SGHTA and FQGNSA. Trimming removed 0 bases from V and 7 bases from J; junction bases left unmatched: 11. Sequencing used peripheral blood. The V and J genes are TRBV7-2 and TRBJ1-2, with 10 bases aligning to TRBD1. This sequence was found in a woman aged 55-69 years with acute or convalescent COVID-19. CDR3 in DNA: TGTGCCAGCAGCTTAGCTAATCGCGACAGGGGGCGAACTGGCTACACCTTC. Its protein product is CASSLANRDRGRTGYTF.